This T cell receptor beta chain was found in a study of T cell responses to AZD1222 COVID-19 vaccine. The study's findings and limits: Per reports, nearly half of all spike-specific TCRs target regions that are unmutated in variants. AZD1222 recipients seropositive at baseline numbered only 6 or 7. Vaccine-associated CD4 TCRs spanned spike, dominant at 160-218 and 743-854. Donors were chiefly white British, with a greater number of females, and clonal diversity was perhaps underestimated.

On this clone: Its cognate antigen is unknown.

This CDR3 region has 14 residues. From germline, CDR1 is SGHDT and CDR2 YYEEEE. The V end lost 4 bases, the J end lost 4 bases, and 12 bases lay between the germline ends. Data came from immunoSEQ multiplex PCR; TCRdb stores just in-frame clones and leaves some out. The repertoire holds around 130,000 clones, with 80% to 95% as singletons. The sample was peripheral blood, taken 28 days after the second dose of the MenACWY control vaccine. The chain carries TRBV5-6 and TRBJ2-1; tentatively, D is TRBD1 (6 bases). The receptor comes from an adult who received the MenACWY meningococcal vaccine as a control. The DNA for the CDR3 is TGTGCCAGCAGCCTCCGTACAGGGTACAATGAGCAGTTCTTC. Amino acids: CASSLRTGYNEQFF.